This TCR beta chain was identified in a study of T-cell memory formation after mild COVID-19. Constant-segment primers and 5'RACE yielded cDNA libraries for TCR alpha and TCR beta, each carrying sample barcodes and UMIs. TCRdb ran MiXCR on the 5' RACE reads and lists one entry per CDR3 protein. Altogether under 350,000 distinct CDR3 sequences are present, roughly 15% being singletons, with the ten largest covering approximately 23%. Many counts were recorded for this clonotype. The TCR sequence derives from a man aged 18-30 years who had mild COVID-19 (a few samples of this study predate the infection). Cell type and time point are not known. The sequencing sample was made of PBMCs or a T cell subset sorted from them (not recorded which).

The DNA for the CDR3 is TGTGCCAGCAGCTCAGGGGGCACAGATACGCAGTATTTT. Protein: CASSSGGTDTQYF. The chain is built from TRBV12-3 or TRBV12-4 and TRBJ2-3; maybe TRBD1 (6 bases). The CDR3 consists of 13 residues. Trimming took off 6 bases at V and 1 base at J, with 8 bases between the two ends.